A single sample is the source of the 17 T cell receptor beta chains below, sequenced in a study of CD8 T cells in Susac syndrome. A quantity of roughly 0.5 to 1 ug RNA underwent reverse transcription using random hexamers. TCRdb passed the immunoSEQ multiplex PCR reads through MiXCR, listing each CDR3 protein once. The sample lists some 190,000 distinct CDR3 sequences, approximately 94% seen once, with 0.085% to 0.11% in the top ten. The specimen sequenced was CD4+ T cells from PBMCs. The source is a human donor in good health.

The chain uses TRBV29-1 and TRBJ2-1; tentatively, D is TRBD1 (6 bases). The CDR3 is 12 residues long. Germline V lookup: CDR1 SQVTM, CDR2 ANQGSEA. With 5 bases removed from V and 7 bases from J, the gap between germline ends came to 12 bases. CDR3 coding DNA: TGCAGCGTTCCGATTCAGGGGAATGAGCAGTTCTTC. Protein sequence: CSVPIQGNEQFF.

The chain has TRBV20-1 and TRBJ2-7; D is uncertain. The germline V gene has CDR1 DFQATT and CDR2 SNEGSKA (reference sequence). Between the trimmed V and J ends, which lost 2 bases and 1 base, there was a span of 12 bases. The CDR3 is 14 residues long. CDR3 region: CSARWLTLSYEQYF. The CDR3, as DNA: TGCAGTGCTAGATGGCTTACCCTTTCCTACGAGCAGTACTTC.

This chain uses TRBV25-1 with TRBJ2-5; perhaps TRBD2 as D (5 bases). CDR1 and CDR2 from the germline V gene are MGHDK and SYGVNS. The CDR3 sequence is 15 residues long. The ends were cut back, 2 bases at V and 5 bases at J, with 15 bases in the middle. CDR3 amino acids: CASSEPGLRAETQYF. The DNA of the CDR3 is TGTGCCAGCAGTGAACCGGGCCTGAGGGCGGAGACCCAGTACTTC.

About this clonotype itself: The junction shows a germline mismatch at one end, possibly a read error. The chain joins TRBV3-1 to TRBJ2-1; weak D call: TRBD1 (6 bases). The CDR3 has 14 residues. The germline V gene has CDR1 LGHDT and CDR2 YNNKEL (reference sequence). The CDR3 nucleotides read TGTGCCAGCAGCCTTCGAACAGGGTACAGTGAGCAGTTCTTC. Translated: CASSLRTGYSEQFF.

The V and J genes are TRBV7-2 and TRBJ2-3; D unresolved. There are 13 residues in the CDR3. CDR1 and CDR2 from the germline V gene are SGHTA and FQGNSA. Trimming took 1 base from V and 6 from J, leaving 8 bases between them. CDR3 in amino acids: CASSLEVLDTQYF. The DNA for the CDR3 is TGTGCCAGCAGCTTAGAGGTATTGGATACGCAGTATTTT.

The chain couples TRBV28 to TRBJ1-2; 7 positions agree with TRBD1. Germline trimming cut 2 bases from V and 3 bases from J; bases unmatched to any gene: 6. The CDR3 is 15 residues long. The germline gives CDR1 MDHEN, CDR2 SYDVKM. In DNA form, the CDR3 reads TGTGCCAGCAGTTTAATGGGGACAGTCGACTATGGCTACACCTTC. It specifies CASSLMGTVDYGYTF.

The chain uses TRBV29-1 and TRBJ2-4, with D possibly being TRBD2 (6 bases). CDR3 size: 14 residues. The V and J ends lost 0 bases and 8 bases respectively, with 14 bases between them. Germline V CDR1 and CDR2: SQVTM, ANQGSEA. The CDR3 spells CSVEDHAGRDIQYF. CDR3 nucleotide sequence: TGCAGCGTTGAAGATCATGCGGGGAGAGACATTCAGTACTTC.

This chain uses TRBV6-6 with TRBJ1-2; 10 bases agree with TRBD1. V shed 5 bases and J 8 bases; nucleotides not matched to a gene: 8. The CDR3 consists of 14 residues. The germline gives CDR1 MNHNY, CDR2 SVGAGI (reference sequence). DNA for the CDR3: TGTGCCAGCAGTGGGACAGGGGCCATTGTAGGCTACACCTTC. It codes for CASSGTGAIVGYTF.

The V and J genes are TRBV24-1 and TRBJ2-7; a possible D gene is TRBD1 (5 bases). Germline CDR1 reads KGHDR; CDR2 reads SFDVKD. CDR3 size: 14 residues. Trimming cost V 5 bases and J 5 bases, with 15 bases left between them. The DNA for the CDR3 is TGTGCCACCAGTGCTCTCGACAGTGGCCACGAGCAGTACTTC. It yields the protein CATSALDSGHEQYF.

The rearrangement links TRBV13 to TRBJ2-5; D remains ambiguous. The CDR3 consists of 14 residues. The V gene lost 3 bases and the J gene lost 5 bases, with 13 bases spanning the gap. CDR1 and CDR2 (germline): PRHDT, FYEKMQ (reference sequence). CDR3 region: CASSFVATRETQYF. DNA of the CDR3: TGTGCCAGCAGCTTTGTCGCCACCCGGGAGACCCAGTACTTC.

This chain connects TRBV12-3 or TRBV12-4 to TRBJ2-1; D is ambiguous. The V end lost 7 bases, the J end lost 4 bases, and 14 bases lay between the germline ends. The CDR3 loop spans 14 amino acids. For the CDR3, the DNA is TGTGCCAGCACCGAAATCGGTCATTACAATGAGCAGTTCTTC. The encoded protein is CASTEIGHYNEQFF.

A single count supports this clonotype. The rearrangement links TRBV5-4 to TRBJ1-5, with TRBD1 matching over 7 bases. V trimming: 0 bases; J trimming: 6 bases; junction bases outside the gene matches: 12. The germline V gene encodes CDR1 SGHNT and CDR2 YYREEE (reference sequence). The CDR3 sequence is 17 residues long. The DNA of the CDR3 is TGTGCCAGCAGCTTGGGAGGGGGCGGCGGATCGATTCAGCCCCAGCATTTT. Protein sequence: CASSLGGGGGSIQPQHF.

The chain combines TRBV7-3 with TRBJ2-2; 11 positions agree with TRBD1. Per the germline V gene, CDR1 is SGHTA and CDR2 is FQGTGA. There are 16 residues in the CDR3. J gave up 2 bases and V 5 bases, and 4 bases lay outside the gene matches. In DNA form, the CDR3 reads TGTGCCAGCAGCATCGGGACAGGGGGAAACACCGGGGAGCTGTTTTTT. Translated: CASSIGTGGNTGELFF.

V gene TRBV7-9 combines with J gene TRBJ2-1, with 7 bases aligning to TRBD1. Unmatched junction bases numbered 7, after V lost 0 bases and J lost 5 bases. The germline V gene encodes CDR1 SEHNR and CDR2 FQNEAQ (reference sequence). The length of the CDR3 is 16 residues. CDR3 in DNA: TGTGCCAGCAGCTTAGCGCTAGGGGGCAACGACAATGAGCAGTTCTTC. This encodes CASSLALGGNDNEQFF.

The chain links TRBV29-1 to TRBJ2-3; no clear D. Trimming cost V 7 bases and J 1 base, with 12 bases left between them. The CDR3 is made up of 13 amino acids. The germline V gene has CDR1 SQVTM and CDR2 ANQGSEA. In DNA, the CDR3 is TGCAGCGAGACCAGGACGGGCACAGATACGCAGTATTTT. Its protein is CSETRTGTDTQYF.

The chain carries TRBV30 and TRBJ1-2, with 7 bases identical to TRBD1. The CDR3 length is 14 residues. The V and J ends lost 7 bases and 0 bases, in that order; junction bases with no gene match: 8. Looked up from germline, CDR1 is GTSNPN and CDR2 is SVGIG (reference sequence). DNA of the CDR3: TGTGCCTCAGACCGGGACAGTTCTAACTATGGCTACACCTTC. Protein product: CASDRDSSNYGYTF.

CDR3 coding DNA: TGCAGCGTTCGGCGACAGGGGGCTAGTAACAATGAGCAGTTCTTC. Protein sequence: CSVRRQGASNNEQFF. The V and J genes are TRBV29-1 and TRBJ2-1, with 10 nucleotides matching TRBD1. After removal of 5 bases from V and 5 bases from J, the junction contained 9 bases not matched to a gene. CDR1 SQVTM and CDR2 ANQGSEA come from the germline V gene. The CDR3 is 15 residues long.